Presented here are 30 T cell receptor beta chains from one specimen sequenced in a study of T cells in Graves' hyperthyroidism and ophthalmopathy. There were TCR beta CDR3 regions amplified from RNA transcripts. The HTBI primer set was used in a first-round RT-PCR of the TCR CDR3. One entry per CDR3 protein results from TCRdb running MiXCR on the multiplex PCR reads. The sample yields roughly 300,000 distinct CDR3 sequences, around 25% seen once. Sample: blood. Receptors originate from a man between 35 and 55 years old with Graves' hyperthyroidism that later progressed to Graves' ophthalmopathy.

CDR3 coding DNA: TGTGCCAGCAGTTCGTTCCGGGACAGGGAGGGGGAGACCCAGTACTTC. Translating it yields CASSSFRDREGETQYF. The chain combines TRBV12-3 or TRBV12-4 with TRBJ2-5; 9 nucleotides align to TRBD1. This CDR3 contains 16 residues. The V segment lost 4 bases and the J segment 5 bases; nucleotides outside the gene matches: 11.

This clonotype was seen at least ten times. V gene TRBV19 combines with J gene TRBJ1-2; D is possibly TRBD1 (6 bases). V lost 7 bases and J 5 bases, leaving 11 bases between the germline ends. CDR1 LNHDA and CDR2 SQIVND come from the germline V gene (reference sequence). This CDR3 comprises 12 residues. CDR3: CASTPGQYGYTF. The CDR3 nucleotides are TGTGCCAGTACCCCCGGACAGTATGGCTACACCTTC.

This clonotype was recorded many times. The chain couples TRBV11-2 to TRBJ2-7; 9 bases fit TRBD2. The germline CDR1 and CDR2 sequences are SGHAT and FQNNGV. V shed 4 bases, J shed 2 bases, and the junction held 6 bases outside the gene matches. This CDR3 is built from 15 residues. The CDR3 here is CASSSKRGATYEQYF. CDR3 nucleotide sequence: TGTGCCAGCAGCTCCAAGCGGGGGGCTACCTACGAGCAGTACTTC.

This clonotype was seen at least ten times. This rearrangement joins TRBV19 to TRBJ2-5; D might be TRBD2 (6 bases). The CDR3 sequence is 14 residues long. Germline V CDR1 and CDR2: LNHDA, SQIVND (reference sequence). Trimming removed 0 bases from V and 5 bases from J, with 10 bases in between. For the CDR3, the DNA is TGTGCCAGTAGTATAGATCTCGGGGGTGAGACCCAGTACTTC. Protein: CASSIDLGGETQYF. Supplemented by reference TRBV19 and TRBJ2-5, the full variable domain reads DGGITQSPKYLFRKEGQNVTLSCEQNLNHDAMYWYRQDPGQGLRLIYYSQIVNDFQKGDIAEGYSVSREKKESFPLTVTSAQKNPTAFYLCASSIDLGGETQYFGPGTRLLVL.

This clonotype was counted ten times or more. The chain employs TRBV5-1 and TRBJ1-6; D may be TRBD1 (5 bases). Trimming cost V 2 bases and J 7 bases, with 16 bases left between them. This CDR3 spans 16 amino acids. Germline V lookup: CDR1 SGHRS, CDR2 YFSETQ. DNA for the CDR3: TGCGCCAGCAGCTTCGAACAGGCCGGGAGGAATTCACCCCTCCACTTT. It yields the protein CASSFEQAGRNSPLHF. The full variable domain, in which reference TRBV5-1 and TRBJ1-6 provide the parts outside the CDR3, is KAGVTQTPRYLIKTRGQQVTLSCSPISGHRSVSWYQQTPGQGLQFLFEYFSETQRNKGNFPGRFSGRQFSNSRSEMNVSTLELGDSALYLCASSFEQAGRNSPLHFGNGTRLTVT.

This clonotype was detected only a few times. This chain's CDR3 is CASSLDTRLAKNIQYF. The CDR3 DNA reads as TGTGCCAGCAGCTTAGATACCCGGTTAGCCAAAAACATTCAGTACTTC. V gene TRBV11-2 combines with J gene TRBJ2-4; D remains unclear. The germline V gene encodes CDR1 SGHAT and CDR2 FQNNGV. The CDR3 is 16 residues long. The V and J ends lost 0 bases and 0 bases respectively, with 9 bases between them.

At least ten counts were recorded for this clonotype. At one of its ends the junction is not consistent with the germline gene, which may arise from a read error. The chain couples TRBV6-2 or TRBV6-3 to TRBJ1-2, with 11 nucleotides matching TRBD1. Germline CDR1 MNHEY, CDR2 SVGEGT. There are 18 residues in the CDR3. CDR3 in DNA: TGTGCCAGCAGATACTCGCTGATCATGGACAGGGGGCCTAGCGGCTACACCTTC. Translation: CASRYSLIMDRGPSGYTF.

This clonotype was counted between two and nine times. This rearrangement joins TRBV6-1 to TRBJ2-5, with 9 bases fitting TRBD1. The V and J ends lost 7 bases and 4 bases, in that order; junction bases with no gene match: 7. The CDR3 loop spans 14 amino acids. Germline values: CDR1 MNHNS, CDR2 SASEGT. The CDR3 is CASIGTGMSETQYF. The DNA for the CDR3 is TGTGCCAGCATCGGGACAGGGATGTCAGAGACCCAGTACTTC.

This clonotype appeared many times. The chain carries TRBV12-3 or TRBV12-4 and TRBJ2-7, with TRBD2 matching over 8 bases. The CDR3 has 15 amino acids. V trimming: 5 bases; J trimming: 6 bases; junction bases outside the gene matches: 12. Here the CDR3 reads CASSPLGLAGSEQYF. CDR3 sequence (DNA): TGTGCCAGCAGTCCCCTGGGGCTAGCGGGTTCCGAGCAGTACTTC.

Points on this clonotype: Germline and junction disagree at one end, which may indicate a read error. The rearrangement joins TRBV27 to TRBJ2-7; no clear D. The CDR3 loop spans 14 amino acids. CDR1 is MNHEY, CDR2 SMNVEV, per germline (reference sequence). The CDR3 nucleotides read TGTGCCAGCAATGTGGGAACGTTTCCAGAGACCCTCAACTTC. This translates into CASNVGTFPETLNF.

DNA for the CDR3: TGTGCCAGCAGTTCTAGTGGGGATTGGAGAGAGACCCAGTACTTC. Protein product: CASSSSGDWRETQYF. The chain joins TRBV6-2 or TRBV6-3 to TRBJ2-5; D is unclear. Germline V gene sequence: CDR1 MNHEY, CDR2 SVGEGT. V was shortened by 4 bases and J by 4 bases, with 16 bases between the two germline ends. The CDR3 extends over 15 amino acids.

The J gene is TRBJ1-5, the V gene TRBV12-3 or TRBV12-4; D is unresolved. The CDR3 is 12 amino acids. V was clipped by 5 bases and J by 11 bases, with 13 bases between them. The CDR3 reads CASSALLKTQHF. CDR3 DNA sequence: TGTGCCAGCAGTGCTTTGCTCAAAACCCAGCATTTT.

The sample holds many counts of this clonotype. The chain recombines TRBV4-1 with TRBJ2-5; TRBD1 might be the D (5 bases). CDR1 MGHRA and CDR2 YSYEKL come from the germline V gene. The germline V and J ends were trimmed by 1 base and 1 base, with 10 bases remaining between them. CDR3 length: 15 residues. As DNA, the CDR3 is TGCGCCAGCAGCCAAGGAATTAGGGGCCAAGAGACCCAGTACTTC. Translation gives CASSQGIRGQETQYF.

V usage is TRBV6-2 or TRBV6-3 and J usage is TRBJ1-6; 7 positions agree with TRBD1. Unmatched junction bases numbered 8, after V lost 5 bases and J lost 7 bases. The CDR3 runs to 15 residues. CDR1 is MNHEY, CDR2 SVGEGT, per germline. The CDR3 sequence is CASSLTPGQNSPLHF. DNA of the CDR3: TGTGCCAGCAGTCTCACCCCGGGACAGAATTCACCCCTCCACTTT.

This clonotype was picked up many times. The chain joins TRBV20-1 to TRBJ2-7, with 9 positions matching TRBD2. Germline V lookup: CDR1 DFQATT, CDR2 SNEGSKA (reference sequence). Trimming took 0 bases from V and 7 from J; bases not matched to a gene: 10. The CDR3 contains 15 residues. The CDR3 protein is CSARDSAGGYGEQYF. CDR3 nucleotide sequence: TGCAGTGCTAGAGATTCGGCGGGAGGGTACGGAGAGCAGTACTTC.

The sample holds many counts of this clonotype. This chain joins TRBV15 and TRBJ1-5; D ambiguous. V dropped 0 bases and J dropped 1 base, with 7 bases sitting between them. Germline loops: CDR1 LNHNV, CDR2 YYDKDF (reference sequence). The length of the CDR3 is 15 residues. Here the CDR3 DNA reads TGTGCCACCAGCAGAGATCGACCAAGCAATCAGCCCCAGCATTTT. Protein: CATSRDRPSNQPQHF.

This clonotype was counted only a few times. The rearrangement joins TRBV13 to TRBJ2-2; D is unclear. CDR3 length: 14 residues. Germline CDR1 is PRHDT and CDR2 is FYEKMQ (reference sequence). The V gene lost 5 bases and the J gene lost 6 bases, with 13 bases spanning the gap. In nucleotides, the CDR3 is TGTGCCAGCAGCCCCCTTCGGGCGGCCGGGGAGCTGTTTTTT. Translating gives CASSPLRAAGELFF.

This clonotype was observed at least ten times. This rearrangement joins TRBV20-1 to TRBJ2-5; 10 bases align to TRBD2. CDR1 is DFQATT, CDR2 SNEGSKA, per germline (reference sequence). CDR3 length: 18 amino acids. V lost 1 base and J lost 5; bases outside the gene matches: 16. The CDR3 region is CSARAKTRAGGPRETQYF. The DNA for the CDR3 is TGCAGTGCTAGAGCAAAGACCAGAGCGGGAGGGCCCCGGGAGACCCAGTACTTC.

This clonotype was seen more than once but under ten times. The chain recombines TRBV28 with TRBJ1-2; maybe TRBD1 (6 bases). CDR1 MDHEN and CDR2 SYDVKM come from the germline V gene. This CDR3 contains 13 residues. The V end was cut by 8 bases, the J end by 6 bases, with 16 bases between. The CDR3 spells CASVRGGIDGYTF. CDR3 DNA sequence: TGTGCCAGCGTTAGGGGGGGGATAGATGGCTACACCTTC.

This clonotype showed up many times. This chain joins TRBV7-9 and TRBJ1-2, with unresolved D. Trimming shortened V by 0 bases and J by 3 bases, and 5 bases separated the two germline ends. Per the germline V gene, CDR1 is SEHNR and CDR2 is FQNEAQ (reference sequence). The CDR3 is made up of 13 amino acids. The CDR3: CASSLAADYGYTF. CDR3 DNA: TGTGCCAGCAGCTTAGCGGCAGACTATGGCTACACCTTC. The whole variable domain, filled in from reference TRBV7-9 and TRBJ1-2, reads DTGVSQNPRHKITKRGQNVTFRCDPISEHNRLYWYRQTLGQGPEFLTYFQNEAQLEKSRLLSDRFSAERPKGSFSTLEIQRTEQGDSAMYLCASSLAADYGYTFGSGTRLTVV.

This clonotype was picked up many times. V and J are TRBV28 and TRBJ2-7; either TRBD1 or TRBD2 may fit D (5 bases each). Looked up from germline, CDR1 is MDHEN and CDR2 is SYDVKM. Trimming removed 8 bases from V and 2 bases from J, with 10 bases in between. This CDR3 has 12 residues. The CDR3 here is CASGTLTYEQYF. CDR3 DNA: TGTGCCAGCGGGACGTTAACCTACGAGCAGTACTTC.

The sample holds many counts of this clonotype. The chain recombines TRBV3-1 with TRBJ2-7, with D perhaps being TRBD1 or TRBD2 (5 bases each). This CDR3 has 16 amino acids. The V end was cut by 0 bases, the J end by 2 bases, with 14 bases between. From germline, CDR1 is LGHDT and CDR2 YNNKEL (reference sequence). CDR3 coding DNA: TGTGCCAGCAGCCAAGATCTTCGGGGCCACCCCTACGAGCAGTACTTC. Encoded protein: CASSQDLRGHPYEQYF.

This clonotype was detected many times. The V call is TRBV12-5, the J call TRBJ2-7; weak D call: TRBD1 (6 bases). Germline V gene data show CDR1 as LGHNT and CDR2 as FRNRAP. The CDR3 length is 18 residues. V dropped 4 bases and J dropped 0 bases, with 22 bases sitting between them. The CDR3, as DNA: TGTGCTAGTGGTTGTCACCGGGACACAACTAGGAGCTCCTACGAGCAGTACTTC. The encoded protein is CASGCHRDTTRSSYEQYF. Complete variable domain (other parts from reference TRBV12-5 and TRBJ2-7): DARVTQTPRHKVTEMGQEVTMRCQPILGHNTVFWYRQTMMQGLELLAYFRNRAPLDDSGMPKDRFSAEMPDATLATLKIQPSEPRDSAVYFCASGCHRDTTRSSYEQYFGPGTRLTVT.

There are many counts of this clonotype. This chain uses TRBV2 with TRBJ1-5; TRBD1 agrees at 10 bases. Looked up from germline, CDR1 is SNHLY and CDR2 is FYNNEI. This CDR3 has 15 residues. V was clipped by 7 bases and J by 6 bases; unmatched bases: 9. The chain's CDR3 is CASTSDRGLTQPQHF. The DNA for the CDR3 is TGTGCCAGCACCTCTGACAGGGGGCTTACTCAGCCCCAGCATTTT. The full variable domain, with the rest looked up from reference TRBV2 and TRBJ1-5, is EPEVTQTPSHQVTQMGQEVILRCVPISNHLYFYWYRQILGQKVEFLVSFYNNEISEKSEIFDDQFSVERPDGSNFTLKIRSTKLEDSAMYFCASTSDRGLTQPQHFGDGTRLSIL.

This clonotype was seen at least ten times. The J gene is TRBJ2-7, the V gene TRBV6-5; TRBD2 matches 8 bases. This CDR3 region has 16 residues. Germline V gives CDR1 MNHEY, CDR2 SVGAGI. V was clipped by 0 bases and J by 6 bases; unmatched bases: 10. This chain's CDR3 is CASSYSTGRARGEQYF. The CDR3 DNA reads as TGTGCCAGCAGTTACTCGACCGGGAGGGCCCGGGGCGAGCAGTACTTC.

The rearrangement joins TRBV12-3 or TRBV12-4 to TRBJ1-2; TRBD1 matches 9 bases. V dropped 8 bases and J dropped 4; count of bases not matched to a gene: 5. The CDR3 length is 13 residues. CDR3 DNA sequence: TGTGCCAGCCATACAGGGGGCAGCTATGGCTACACCTTC. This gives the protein CASHTGGSYGYTF.

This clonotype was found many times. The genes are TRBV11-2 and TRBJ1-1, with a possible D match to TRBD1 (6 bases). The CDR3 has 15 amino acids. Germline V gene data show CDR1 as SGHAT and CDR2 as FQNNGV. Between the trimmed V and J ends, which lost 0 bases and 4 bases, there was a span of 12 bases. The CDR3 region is CASSLEGGLSTEAFF. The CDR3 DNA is TGTGCCAGCAGCTTAGAAGGGGGACTGAGCACTGAAGCTTTCTTT.

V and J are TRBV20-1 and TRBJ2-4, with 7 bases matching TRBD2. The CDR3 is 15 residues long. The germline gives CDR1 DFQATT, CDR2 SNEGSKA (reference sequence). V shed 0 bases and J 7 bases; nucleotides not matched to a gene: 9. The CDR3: CSARDASGGWNIQYF. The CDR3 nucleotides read TGCAGTGCTAGAGATGCTAGCGGTGGGTGGAACATTCAGTACTTC.

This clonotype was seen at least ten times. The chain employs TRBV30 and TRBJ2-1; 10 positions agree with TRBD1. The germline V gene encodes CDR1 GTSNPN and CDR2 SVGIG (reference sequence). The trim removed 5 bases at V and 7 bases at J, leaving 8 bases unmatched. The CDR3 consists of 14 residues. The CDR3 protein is CAWEAGTGANEQFF. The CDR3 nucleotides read TGTGCCTGGGAAGCCGGGACAGGGGCAAATGAGCAGTTCTTC.

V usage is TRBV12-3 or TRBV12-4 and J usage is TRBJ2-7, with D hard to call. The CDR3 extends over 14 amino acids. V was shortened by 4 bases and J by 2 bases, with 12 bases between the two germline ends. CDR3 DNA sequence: TGTGCCAGCAGTTCGATAGGATACGCCTACGAGCAGTACTTC. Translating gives CASSSIGYAYEQYF.